Presented here are 19 T cell receptor beta chains from one specimen sequenced in a study of cytomegalovirus exposure and HLA in healthy donors. A multiplex PCR was run with 60 Vbeta primers and 13 Jbeta primers. Sequenced by immunoSEQ multiplex PCR; TCRdb stores in-frame clones only, minus some. The sample lists around 150,000 clones, 70% to 80% occurring once. Sequencing input: PBMCs. These TCRs come from a man aged 35 to 55 in good health and CMV-seronegative.

The V and J genes are TRBV5-6 and TRBJ2-2; the D gene is possibly TRBD2 (5 bases). The CDR3 runs 15 residues. Between the trimmed V and J ends, which lost 5 bases and 1 base, there was a span of 12 bases. CDR1 and CDR2 from the germline V gene are SGHDT and YYEEEE. The CDR3 here is CASRLPGVNTGELFF. The DNA of the CDR3 is TGTGCCAGCAGATTGCCCGGGGTGAACACCGGGGAGCTGTTTTTT.

This clone has more than one count but fewer than ten. This likely comes from a read error, as the CDR3 has no conserved phenylalanine or tryptophan at its end. It is unclear where the CDR3 begins or ends on the DNA, so no DNA is shown, and the CDR3 is as TCRdb lists it. The chain carries TRBV19 and TRBJ2-7; TRBD1 is the table's D call and was not checked against the DNA. Germline V gives CDR1 LNHDA, CDR2 SQIVND (reference sequence). The CDR3 comprises 8 residues, both ends counted. CDR3: CASDDRRS.

V is TRBV6-1 and J is TRBJ2-4, with TRBD1 matching 7 bases. The germline V gene encodes CDR1 MNHNS and CDR2 SASEGT. The CDR3 is 15 residues long. V trimming: 3 bases; J trimming: 4 bases; junction bases outside the gene matches: 6. The CDR3 protein is CASSEPGTVKNIQYF. CDR3 bases: TGTGCCAGCAGTGAGCCCGGGACAGTTAAAAACATTCAGTACTTC.

In this sample, this clone turned up a few times. This chain links TRBV7-2 with TRBJ2-7, with D perhaps TRBD1 (5 bases). V lost 0 bases, J lost 0 bases, and 9 bases lay in between. Per germline, CDR1 SGHTA and CDR2 FQGNSA. The CDR3 consists of 15 residues. As DNA, the CDR3 is TGTGCCAGCAGCTTAGCAGGGGCCAACTCCTACGAGCAGTACTTC. Amino acid sequence: CASSLAGANSYEQYF.

CDR3 loop: CASTLMGSEAFF. CDR3 coding DNA: TGTGCCAGCACCCTAATGGGCTCTGAAGCTTTCTTT. The genes are TRBV5-6 and TRBJ1-1; no definite D call. The CDR3 runs 12 residues. V lost 6 bases and J 6 bases, leaving 12 bases between the germline ends. From germline, CDR1 is SGHDT and CDR2 YYEEEE.

This sequence joins TRBV25-1 and TRBJ2-1, with D perhaps matching TRBD2 (6 bases). CDR3 length: 15 residues. Germline V gene lookup returns CDR1 MGHDK and CDR2 SYGVNS. V gave up 0 bases and J gave up 2 bases, with 8 bases separating them. In DNA form, the CDR3 reads TGTGCCAGCAGTGAATACGGGGGACCCTACAATGAGCAGTTCTTC. The encoded protein is CASSEYGGPYNEQFF. Supplemented by reference TRBV25-1 and TRBJ2-1, the full variable domain reads EADIYQTPRYLVIGTGKKITLECSQTMGHDKMYWYQQDPGMELHLIHYSYGVNSTEKGDLSSESTVSRIRTEHFPLTLESARPSHTSQYLCASSEYGGPYNEQFFGPGTRLTVL.

J is TRBJ1-1 and V is TRBV7-2, with a tentative D call TRBD1 (5 bases). Trimming shortened V by 2 bases and J by 4 bases, and 11 bases separated the two germline ends. Germline V CDR1 and CDR2: SGHTA, FQGNSA. This CDR3 contains 14 residues. The CDR3 is CASSLSRGGTEAFF. The CDR3 DNA sequence: TGTGCCAGCAGCTTAAGTAGGGGTGGCACTGAAGCTTTCTTT. The full variable domain, in which reference TRBV7-2 and TRBJ1-1 provide the parts outside the CDR3, is GAGVSQSPSNKVTEKGKDVELRCDPISGHTALYWYRQSLGQGLEFLIYFQGNSAPDKSGLPSDRFSAERTGGSVSTLTIQRTQQEDSAVYLCASSLSRGGTEAFFGQGTRLTVV.

The chain recombines TRBV5-5 with TRBJ2-3, with 7 bases matching TRBD1. V lost 0 bases, J lost 11 bases, and 0 bases stayed unmatched. Germline V gene data show CDR1 as SGHKS and CDR2 as YYEKEE (reference sequence). The CDR3 spans 11 residues. In DNA, the CDR3 is TGTGCCAGCAGCTTGGGACAGGGGCAGTATTTT. Its translation: CASSLGQGQYF.

This clone occurred once. The genes are TRBV11-3 and TRBJ2-5; perhaps TRBD1 as D (5 bases). The J call is in doubt because the DNA end fits TRBJ2-7 better. CDR3 length: 14 residues. Germline CDR1 reads SGHNT; CDR2 reads YENEEA. This chain's CDR3 is CASSLGGGTYEQYF. The CDR3, as DNA: TGTGCCAGCAGCTTAGGGGGCGGTACCTACGAGCAGTACTTC.

The J gene is TRBJ1-6, the V gene TRBV4-2, with D uncertain. The V end was cut by 0 bases, the J end by 5 bases, with 8 bases between. CDR3 length equals 15 residues. The germline V gene encodes CDR1 LGHNA and CDR2 YNFKEQ. The CDR3 loop is CASSQDQFDNSPLHF. DNA of the CDR3: TGTGCCAGCAGCCAAGATCAGTTCGATAATTCACCCCTCCACTTT.

V and J are TRBV7-2 and TRBJ1-2, with 7 bases that match TRBD1. Germline V gene sequence: CDR1 SGHTA, CDR2 FQGNSA. V was pared by 5 bases and J by 3 bases, with 6 bases of the junction left unmatched. This CDR3 contains 14 residues. The CDR3 here is CASSTPRGDYGYTF. DNA for the CDR3: TGTGCCAGCAGCACCCCCAGGGGGGACTATGGCTACACCTTC. Supplemented by reference TRBV7-2 and TRBJ1-2, the full variable domain reads GAGVSQSPSNKVTEKGKDVELRCDPISGHTALYWYRQSLGQGLEFLIYFQGNSAPDKSGLPSDRFSAERTGGSVSTLTIQRTQQEDSAVYLCASSTPRGDYGYTFGSGTRLTVV.

The rearrangement joins TRBV4-2 to TRBJ1-4, with D perhaps matching TRBD1 (5 bases). The CDR3 length is 15 residues. CDR1 is LGHNA and CDR2 is YNFKEQ in the germline V gene. Trimming took 4 bases from V and 3 from J, leaving 12 bases between them. This chain's CDR3 is CASSLPGRANEKLFF. CDR3 nucleotides: TGTGCCAGCAGCCTACCAGGGCGAGCTAATGAAAAACTGTTTTTT.

The chain joins TRBV25-1 to TRBJ2-7; D is unclear. The CDR3 extends over 11 amino acids. The V and J ends lost 8 bases and 4 bases respectively, with 9 bases between them. Germline V gene sequence: CDR1 MGHDK, CDR2 SYGVNS. The CDR3 protein is CASRVGYEQYF. The CDR3 DNA reads as TGTGCCAGCCGGGTAGGATACGAGCAGTACTTC.

V is TRBV4-3 and J is TRBJ1-2, with 7 bases that match TRBD1. Germline V gene lookup returns CDR1 LGHNA and CDR2 YSLEER. The CDR3 length is 15 residues. The V segment lost 0 bases and the J segment 6 bases; nucleotides outside the gene matches: 7. This CDR3 is CASSQDRAQGNGYTF. CDR3 DNA sequence: TGCGCCAGCAGCCAAGATAGGGCACAGGGGAATGGCTACACCTTC.

This chain connects TRBV28 to TRBJ2-7, with 7 bases aligning to TRBD1. CDR3 size: 13 residues. The trim removed 9 bases at V and 3 bases at J, leaving 8 bases unmatched. Per the germline V gene, CDR1 is MDHEN and CDR2 is SYDVKM. CDR3 loop: CASTGTVVYEQYF. CDR3 bases: TGTGCCAGTACCGGGACAGTAGTCTACGAGCAGTACTTC.

The chain links TRBV11-2 to TRBJ2-5, with a tentative D call TRBD1 (5 bases). The end of the DNA aligns better with TRBJ2-7, so the J call may be wrong. This CDR3 is 12 amino acids long. CDR1 SGHAT and CDR2 FQNNGV come from the germline V gene. CDR3: CASSLGRYEQYF. The DNA of the CDR3 is TGTGCCAGCAGCTTGGGGCGGTACGAGCAGTACTTC.

This clone was found a few times. This rearrangement joins TRBV29-1 to TRBJ2-7; D perhaps matches TRBD1 (5 bases). This CDR3 has 14 amino acids. Per the germline V gene, CDR1 is SQVTM and CDR2 is ANQGSEA. Between the trimmed V and J ends, which lost 4 bases and 2 bases, there was a span of 15 bases. CDR3 region: CSVAGLGPTYEQYF. DNA of the CDR3: TGCAGCGTTGCAGGGCTAGGTCCGACCTACGAGCAGTACTTC.

This clone was detected a few times. The CDR3: CSVGGAENQPQHF. For the CDR3, the DNA is TGCAGCGTGGGCGGGGCCGAAAATCAGCCCCAGCATTTT. This chain links TRBV29-1 with TRBJ1-5, with a tentative D call TRBD1 (5 bases). V lost 6 bases and J 4 bases, leaving 13 bases between the germline ends. Per the germline V gene, CDR1 is SQVTM and CDR2 is ANQGSEA. The CDR3 covers 13 residues.

The genes are TRBV5-6 and TRBJ2-7; no reliable D call. Germline V lookup: CDR1 SGHDT, CDR2 YYEEEE. V was cut by 2 bases and J by 4 bases, with 7 bases left in between. The CDR3 totals 12 residues. CDR3 residues: CASSFSGYEQYF. The CDR3 DNA reads as TGTGCCAGCAGCTTTTCAGGTTACGAGCAGTACTTC.